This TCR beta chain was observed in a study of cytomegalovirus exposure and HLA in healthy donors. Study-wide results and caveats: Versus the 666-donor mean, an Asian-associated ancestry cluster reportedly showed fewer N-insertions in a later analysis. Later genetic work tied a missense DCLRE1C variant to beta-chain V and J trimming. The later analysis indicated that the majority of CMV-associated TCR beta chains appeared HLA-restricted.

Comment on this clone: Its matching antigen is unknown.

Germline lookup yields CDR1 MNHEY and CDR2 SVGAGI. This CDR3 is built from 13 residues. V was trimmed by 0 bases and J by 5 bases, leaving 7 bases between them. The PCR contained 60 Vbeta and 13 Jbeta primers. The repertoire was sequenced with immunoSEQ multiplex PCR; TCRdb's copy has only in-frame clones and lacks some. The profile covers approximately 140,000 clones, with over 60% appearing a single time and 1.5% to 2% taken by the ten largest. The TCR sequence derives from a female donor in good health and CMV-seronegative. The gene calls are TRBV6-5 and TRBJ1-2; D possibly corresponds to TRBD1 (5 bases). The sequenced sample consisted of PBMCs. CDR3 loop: CASSYSPGYGYTF. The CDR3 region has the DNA TGTGCCAGCAGTTACTCGCCAGGGTATGGCTACACCTTC.